A selection of T cell receptor beta chains follows, all from one sample in a study of blood T cell repertoires in COVID-19. Repertoires were generated with immunoSEQ multiplex PCR, while TCRdb's copy carries only in-frame clones and drops some. The data hold 150,000 or so clones, with roughly 80% observed a single time. The specimen sequenced was peripheral blood. These receptor sequences come from a man between 18 and 35 years old with active or convalescent COVID-19. CDR3s include the opening cysteine and the closing phenylalanine or tryptophan. The order of the fields is CDR3 DNA, CDR3 protein, clone size, J gene, D gene, V gene. D genes are given only for firm matches. Part of the rows lack a size; the others show once, few, many or a class for expanded clones.

TGTGCCAGCCAGGGGGGCCAGGGACCTGGAAACACCATATATTTT,CASQGGQGPGNTIYF,.,TRBJ1-3,TRBD1,TRBV18
TGCGCCAGCAGCTTGAACGGGCGGGAGTTAAATGAGCAGTTCTTC,CASSLNGRELNEQFF,.,TRBJ2-1,TRBD2,TRBV5-1
TGTGCCAGCAGCCGCGGGGGATATCAGCCCCAGCATTTT,CASSRGGYQPQHF,.,TRBJ1-5,.,TRBV7-9
TGTGCCAGCAGCTTAGTGGGGGGAATGGGTCGCTACGAGCAGTACTTC,CASSLVGGMGRYEQYF,.,TRBJ2-7,.,TRBV11-2
TGTGCCAGCAGCTTAGCGGCCGTCGACTATGGCTACACCTTC,CASSLAAVDYGYTF,.,TRBJ1-2,.,TRBV7-9
TGTGCCAGCACCCTGACAGTCTACAATGAGCAGTTCTTC,CASTLTVYNEQFF,once,TRBJ2-1,.,TRBV28
TGTGCCAGCAGCCCACCGGGACTAGCGGGGGGAGGTGAGACCCAGTACTTC,CASSPPGLAGGGETQYF,.,TRBJ2-5,TRBD2,TRBV11-2
TGTGCCAGAGGGGGGGGACTAGCGGGAGGGCTATGGGAAGAGACCCAGTACTTC,CARGGGLAGGLWEETQYF,.,TRBJ2-5,TRBD2,TRBV19
TGTGCCAGCAGTTCCTTCACGGGACTAGCGTCCTACAATGAGCAGTTCTTC,CASSSFTGLASYNEQFF,.,TRBJ2-1,TRBD2,TRBV28
TGCGCCAGCAGCTACGTTATACGGGAGAACACTGAAGCTTTCTTT,CASSYVIRENTEAFF,.,TRBJ1-1,.,TRBV5-1
TGTGCCAGTAGTCTCTGGACAGGGCTGAACACTGAAGCTTTCTTT,CASSLWTGLNTEAFF,.,TRBJ1-1,TRBD1,TRBV19
TGTGCCACATCTAGGGGTCAGAAGCAGCCCCAGCATTTT,CATSRGQKQPQHF,.,TRBJ1-5,.,TRBV19
TGTGCCAGTAGTGGGGGACTAGCGGAGACCCAGTACTTC,CASSGGLAETQYF,.,TRBJ2-5,TRBD2,TRBV19
TGTGCCAGTAGTATAGCGCCCCTCACTAGCGGGATCGATGAGCAGTTCTTC,CASSIAPLTSGIDEQFF,.,TRBJ2-1,TRBD2,TRBV19
TGTGCCAGCAGCTTGCCAGGGGGCAACTATGGCTACACCTTC,CASSLPGGNYGYTF,.,TRBJ1-2,TRBD1,TRBV5-8
TGTGCCAGCAGACGACGGACTGTTCGGGATACGCAGTATTTT,CASRRRTVRDTQYF,once,TRBJ2-3,.,TRBV6-5
TGTGCCAGCAGCTTGACAGGGGCCTGGGTCGCTGAAGCTTTCTTT,CASSLTGAWVAEAFF,.,TRBJ1-1,TRBD1,TRBV5-6
TGTGCCAGCAGCCTGCTAGAGCAAGAGACCCAGTACTTC,CASSLLEQETQYF,.,TRBJ2-5,.,TRBV12-3/TRBV12-4
TGCAGCGTTGATGTGAGCGGGGTAAACACCGGGGAGCTGTTTTTT,CSVDVSGVNTGELFF,.,TRBJ2-2,TRBD2,TRBV29-1
TGTGCCAGCAGCTTAGTTCCGGGATCTAGCACAGATACGCAGTATTTT,CASSLVPGSSTDTQYF,.,TRBJ2-3,.,TRBV7-9
TGTGCCAGCAGTTACTACAACACAGATACGCAGTATTTT,CASSYYNTDTQYF,.,TRBJ2-3,.,TRBV6-2/TRBV6-3
TGTGCCAGCAGCCCAGGGGGAAGACTGGTGACCCAGTACTTC,CASSPGGRLVTQYF,.,TRBJ2-5,TRBD1,TRBV7-9
TGTGCCAGCGGTTGTTATAGCGGGGGTCGTCTAGCCAAAAACATTCAGTACTTC,CASGCYSGGRLAKNIQYF,.,TRBJ2-4,.,TRBV21-1
TGCGCCAGCAGCTTTCAGACAGTGAACACTGAAGCTTTCTTT,CASSFQTVNTEAFF,.,TRBJ1-1,.,TRBV5-1
TGTGCCATCAGTGATTCCACGGGGGATCAGCCCCAGCATTTT,CAISDSTGDQPQHF,.,TRBJ1-5,.,TRBV10-3
TGCGCCAGCAGGGCGCGGGGGGGAGTTGGGGAGACCCAGTACTTC,CASRARGGVGETQYF,.,TRBJ2-5,TRBD2,TRBV4-1
TGCGCCAGCAGCCAAGTCAGGGCCTACAATGAGCAGTTCTTC,CASSQVRAYNEQFF,.,TRBJ2-1,.,TRBV4-1
TGTGCCAGCAGAGCCGACAGGGCCTCCTACGAGCAGTACTTC,CASRADRASYEQYF,.,TRBJ2-7,TRBD1,TRBV7-2
TGTGCCAGCAGCTCCGGGGTCTCTGGAAACACCATATATTTT,CASSSGVSGNTIYF,once,TRBJ1-3,.,TRBV5-5
TGTGCCAGTAGTATTTCTAAGACAGTGGGAAATGAGCAGTTCTTC,CASSISKTVGNEQFF,.,TRBJ2-1,.,TRBV19
TGTGCCAGCCACCTTCCAGGGGGAAAAGAGACCCAGTACTTC,CASHLPGGKETQYF,once,TRBJ2-5,TRBD1,TRBV9
TGTGCCAGCAGCCGACCCCTCGGGAGACTAAGCTATGGCTACACCTTC,CASSRPLGRLSYGYTF,.,TRBJ1-2,.,TRBV11-2
TGTGCCAGCAGCCAAGGGAGTAAAGGGAACACTGAAGCTTTCTTT,CASSQGSKGNTEAFF,once,TRBJ1-1,.,TRBV14
TGTGCCAGCAGCTCACGGACAGGGGGGCCAACCTACGAGCAGTACTTC,CASSSRTGGPTYEQYF,.,TRBJ2-7,TRBD1,TRBV5-6
TGTGCCAGCTCACACGCGCCGGGACAGGGGAGTTTGAGCTATGGCTACACCTTC,CASSHAPGQGSLSYGYTF,once,TRBJ1-2,TRBD1,TRBV18
TGCGCCAGCAGCCAAGACCAAGGACTAGCAGATTCAGATACGCAGTATTTT,CASSQDQGLADSDTQYF,.,TRBJ2-3,TRBD2,TRBV4-1
TGTGCCAGCTCACCCCTTCCGGGACAGTTAAACAATGAGCAGTTCTTC,CASSPLPGQLNNEQFF,.,TRBJ2-1,TRBD1,TRBV18
TGTGCCAGCAGCCCCTCCGGGGTAAACACTGAAGCTTTCTTT,CASSPSGVNTEAFF,.,TRBJ1-1,.,TRBV7-3
TGTGCCAGCAGTACTCTCCAGGGGGCCGGTGCGGGCTACACCTTC,CASSTLQGAGAGYTF,few,TRBJ1-2,TRBD1,TRBV28
TGTGCCAGCAGCCCCATCCAGCGGGGGGCGTCCGGGCAGTACTTC,CASSPIQRGASGQYF,.,TRBJ2-7,TRBD2,TRBV7-8
TGTGCCAGCAAGGACAGGGGTTTCGAGCAGTACTTC,CASKDRGFEQYF,once,TRBJ2-7,TRBD1,TRBV2
TGTGCCAGCAGCCAAGGAGCCGGGACAGCTAACTATGGCTACACCTTC,CASSQGAGTANYGYTF,once,TRBJ1-2,TRBD1,TRBV3-1/TRBV3-2
TGTGCCAGCAGCACCTACGGGGAGCTGTTTTTT,CASSTYGELFF,once,TRBJ2-2,.,TRBV6-5
TGTGCCAGCAGGGCAAACGTCTACAATGAGCAGTTCTTC,CASRANVYNEQFF,.,TRBJ2-1,.,TRBV7-8
TGTGCCAGCAGCCGACAGGGGACTAATGAAAAACTGTTTTTT,CASSRQGTNEKLFF,.,TRBJ1-4,TRBD1,TRBV2
TGTGCCACCTCGCCGGGCGGGACCCTAGCCAAAAACATTCAGTACTTC,CATSPGGTLAKNIQYF,.,TRBJ2-4,.,TRBV24-1